The clone carrying this T cell receptor (beta chain) was detected many times. The read is 3 residues too short to cover the CDR3 end, so that end is filled in from the germline J gene. The sample originates from a study of T cell clonality in common variable immunodeficiency. The CDR3 is 14 amino acids. Trimming stripped 4 bases from V and 4 bases from J, with 13 bases between. TCRdb keeps only in-frame clones here, not all; method: immunoSEQ multiplex PCR. The sample is made up of 40,000 to 45,000 clones, none counted only once. The receptor was derived from a person aged 18 to 70 in good health. The chain links TRBV12-3 or TRBV12-4 to TRBJ1-2, with D perhaps TRBD1 (5 bases). Sequencing input: peripheral blood mononuclear cells. CDR3 bases read: TGTGCCAGCAGTTCCGACGGGGGAGGCTATGGC. This sequence encodes CASSSDGGGYG. The whole CDR3 sequence reads CASSSDGGGYGYTF.